This T cell receptor (beta chain) was identified in a study of regulatory T cells in long-lasting Graves disease. As for the study in general: Persistent Graves' disease required over 5 years of antithyroid drugs and positive TSH receptor antibodies. General study points: Favored usage of TRBV28, TRBJ1-2 and TRBJ2-5 was recorded in persistent disease.

The time point is: persistent/refractory GD, antithyroid drugs over 5 years with positive TRAb. Isolated PBMC RNA provided the starting material for the TCR library. This CDR3 has 17 amino acids. V gave up 6 bases and J gave up 3 bases; unmatched junction bases: 11. The germline V gene encodes CDR1 MNHEY and CDR2 SMNVEV (reference sequence). Concerning this clonotype: Antigen specificity is unknown.

iRepertoire HTBI primers and Arm-PCR of CDR3 regions built TCR beta libraries. Original data processing: In the combined samples, 62 TRBV and 14 to 15 TRBJ segments were identified. TCRdb analysed the multiplex PCR reads with MiXCR anew, one entry per CDR3 protein. These V and J calls rely on TCRdb rather than the paper's analysis. The top ten hold over 25% of the sample, which has nearly 350,000 distinct CDR3 sequences, about 18% seen once. The input for sequencing was peripheral blood mononuclear cells (PBMCs), taken when the disease was refractory, from a patient treated with antithyroid drugs. V is TRBV27 and J is TRBJ2-7, with 13 bases matching TRBD2. The sequence was collected from a female donor with Graves disease. In DNA form, the CDR3 reads TGTGCCAGCAGCTCAAGGACTAGCGGGAGAGGTTACTACGAGCAGTACTTC. Amino acid sequence: CASSSRTSGRGYYEQYF.